Detailed here is one T cell receptor beta chain. Naive CD4+ cells were CD45RA-selected; the remaining cells were memory. The data derive from a study of shared clonotypes between healthy human individuals. Turning to the study itself: Three CD4 naive, three CD4 memory, two CD8 naive and one CD8 memory plate were used per donor.

Assay: immunoSEQ multiplex PCR; the TCRdb copy retains only in-frame clones and omits some. The top ten hold 1.5% to 2% of the sample, which has hundreds of thousands of clones, less than 85% seen once. The CDR3 extends over 11 amino acids. Germline V gives CDR1 WSHSY, CDR2 SAAADI. Trimming left V 5 bases short and J 5 bases short, with 4 bases between. This rearrangement joins TRBV10-2 to TRBJ1-3; D is uncertain. This sequence originates from a young woman in good health. The specimen was memory CD4+ T cells sorted from blood. Subset meaning: CD45RA-negative fraction. CDR3 region: CASSYRNTIYF. DNA of the CDR3: TGCGCCAGCAGTTATCGAAACACCATATATTTT.